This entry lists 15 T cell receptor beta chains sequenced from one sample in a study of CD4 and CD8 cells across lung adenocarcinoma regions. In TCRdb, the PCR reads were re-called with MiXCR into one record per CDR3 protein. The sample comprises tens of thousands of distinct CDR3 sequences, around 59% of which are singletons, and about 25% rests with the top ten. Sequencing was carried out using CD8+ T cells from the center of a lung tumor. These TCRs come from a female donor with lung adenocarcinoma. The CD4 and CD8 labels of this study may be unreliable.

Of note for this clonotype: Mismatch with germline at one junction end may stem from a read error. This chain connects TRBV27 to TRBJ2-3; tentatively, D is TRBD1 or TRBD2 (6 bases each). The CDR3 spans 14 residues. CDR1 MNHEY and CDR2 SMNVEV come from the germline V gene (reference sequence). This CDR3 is CASRLACRTDTQYF. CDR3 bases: TGTGCCAGCAGGCTAGCGTGTAGGACAGATACGCAGTATTTC.

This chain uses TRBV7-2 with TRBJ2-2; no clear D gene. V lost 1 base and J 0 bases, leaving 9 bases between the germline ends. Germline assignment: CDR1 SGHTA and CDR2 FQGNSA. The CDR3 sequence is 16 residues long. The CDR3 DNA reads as TGTGCCAGCAGCTTAGGTGCGGCGACGAACACCGGGGAGCTGTTTTTT. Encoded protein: CASSLGAATNTGELFF.

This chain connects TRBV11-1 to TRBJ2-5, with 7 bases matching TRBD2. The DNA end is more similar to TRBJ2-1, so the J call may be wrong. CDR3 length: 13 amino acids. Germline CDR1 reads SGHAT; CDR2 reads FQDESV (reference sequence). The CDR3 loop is CASSLGLAAQQFF. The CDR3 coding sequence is TGTGCCAGCAGCTTAGGGCTAGCGGCTCAGCAGTTCTTC.

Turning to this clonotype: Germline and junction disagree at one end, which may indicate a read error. CDR3 sequence (DNA): TGTGCCAGCAGGGGGGCCGGGGGCCGTGACAAAGATACCCAGTACTTC. It codes for CASRGAGGRDKDTQYF. The genes are TRBV27 and TRBJ2-5; D is perhaps TRBD1 or TRBD2 (6 bases each). Looked up from germline, CDR1 is MNHEY and CDR2 is SMNVEV (reference sequence). The CDR3 length is 16 residues.

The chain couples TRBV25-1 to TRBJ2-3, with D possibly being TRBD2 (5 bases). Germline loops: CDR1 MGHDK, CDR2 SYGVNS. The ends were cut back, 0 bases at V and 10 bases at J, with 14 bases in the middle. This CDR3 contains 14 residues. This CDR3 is CASSEYKATGAQYF. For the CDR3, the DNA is TGTGCCAGCAGTGAATATAAAGCCACCGGGGCGCAGTATTTT.

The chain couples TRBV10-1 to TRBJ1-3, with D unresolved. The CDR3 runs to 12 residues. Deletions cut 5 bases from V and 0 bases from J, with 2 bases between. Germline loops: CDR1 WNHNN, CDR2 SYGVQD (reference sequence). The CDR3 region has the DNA TGCGCCAGCAGTCACTCTGGAAACACCATATATTTT. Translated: CASSHSGNTIYF.

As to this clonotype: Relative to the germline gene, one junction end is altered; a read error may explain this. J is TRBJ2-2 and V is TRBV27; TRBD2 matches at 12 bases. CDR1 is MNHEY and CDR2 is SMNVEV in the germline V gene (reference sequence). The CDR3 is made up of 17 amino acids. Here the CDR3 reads CATRRGLAGVSTGEQFF. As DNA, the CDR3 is TGTGCCACCCGGCGGGGACTAGCGGGTGTGAGCACCGGGGAGCAGTTTTTT.

Here the CDR3 DNA reads TGTGCCAGCAGAGATGAGCGGGAGGGCCGCCAAGAGACCCAGTACTTC. It specifies CASRDEREGRQETQYF. The rearrangement links TRBV6-4 to TRBJ2-5, with 10 bases identical to TRBD2. The germline gives CDR1 MRHNA, CDR2 SNTAGT. This CDR3 is built from 16 residues. The J segment lost 1 base and the V segment lost 6 bases, leaving 8 bases of the junction unmatched.

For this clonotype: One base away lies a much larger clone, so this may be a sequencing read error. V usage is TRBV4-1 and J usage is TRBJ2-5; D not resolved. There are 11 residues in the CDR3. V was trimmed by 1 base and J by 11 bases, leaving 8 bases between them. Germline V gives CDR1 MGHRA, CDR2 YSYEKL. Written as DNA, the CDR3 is TGCGCCAGCAGCCAAGGGGCTGGGCAGTACTTC. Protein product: CASSQGAGQYF.

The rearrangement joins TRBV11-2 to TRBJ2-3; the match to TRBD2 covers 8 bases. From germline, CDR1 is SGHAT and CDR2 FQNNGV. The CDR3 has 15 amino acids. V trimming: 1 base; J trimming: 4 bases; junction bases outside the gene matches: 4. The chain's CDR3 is CASSLAGGAPDTQYF. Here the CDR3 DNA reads TGTGCCAGCAGCTTAGCGGGGGGGGCCCCAGATACGCAGTATTTT.

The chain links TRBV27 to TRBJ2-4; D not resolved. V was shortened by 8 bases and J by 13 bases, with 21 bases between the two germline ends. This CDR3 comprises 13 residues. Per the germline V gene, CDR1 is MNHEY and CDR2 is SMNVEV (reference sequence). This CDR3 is CASGLRVLEAQYF. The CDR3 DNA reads TGTGCCAGCGGGCTCCGGGTCCTAGAGGCCCAGTACTTC.

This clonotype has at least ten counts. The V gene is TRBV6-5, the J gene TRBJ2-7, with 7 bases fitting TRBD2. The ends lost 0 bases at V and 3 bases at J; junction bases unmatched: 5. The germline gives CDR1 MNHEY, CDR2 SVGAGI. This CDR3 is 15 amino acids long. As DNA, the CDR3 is TGTGCCAGCAGTTACTCAGCGGGATCAGACTACGAGCAGTACTTC. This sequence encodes CASSYSAGSDYEQYF.

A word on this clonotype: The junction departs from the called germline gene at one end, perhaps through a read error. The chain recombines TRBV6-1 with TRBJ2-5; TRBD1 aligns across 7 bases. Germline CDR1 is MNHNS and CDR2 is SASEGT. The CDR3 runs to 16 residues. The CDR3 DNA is TGTGCCAGCAGCCCCCACGGGGACAGTGACAAAGACACCCAGTACTTC. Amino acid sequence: CASSPHGDSDKDTQYF.

CDR3: CASSPPWGNEQFF. The CDR3, as DNA: TGCGCCAGCAGCCCGCCCTGGGGCAATGAGCAGTTCTTC. The V call is TRBV5-1, the J call TRBJ2-1, with unresolved D. The CDR3 totals 13 residues. Germline values: CDR1 SGHRS, CDR2 YFSETQ. Deletions cut 4 bases from V and 6 bases from J, with 11 bases between.

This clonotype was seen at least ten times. CDR3 in amino acids: CASRTFGTEDYGYTF. The DNA of the CDR3 is TGTGCCAGCAGAACCTTTGGGACAGAGGACTATGGCTACACCTTC. The chain joins TRBV6-1 to TRBJ1-2; TRBD1 matches at 7 bases. The ends lost 6 bases at V and 3 bases at J; junction bases unmatched: 10. Germline-derived CDR1 and CDR2 are MNHNS and SASEGT. This CDR3 contains 15 residues.